The source of this T cell receptor (beta chain) is a study of naive and memory T cell subsets. General study findings and limits: Especially in CD8 cells, naive repertoires contained a few larger clonotypes, possibly CD45RA-re-expressing memory cells.

Two oligonucleotides, mixed equimolar, formed the beta constant-region primer covering TRBC1 and TRBC2. Ligated cDNA was amplified by four rounds of PCR with nested alpha and beta constant-region primers and SP2. MiXCR, applied by TCRdb to the UMI-ligation and nested PCR reads, yields one record per CDR3 protein. The sample has about 90,000 distinct CDR3 sequences, 11% seen once. CDR1 and CDR2 from the germline V gene are SQVTM and ANQGSEA. CDR3 length equals 15 residues. With 3 bases removed from V and 5 bases from J, the gap between germline ends came to 18 bases. In its sample, this clonotype was seen many times. Its antigen remains unknown.

The V gene is TRBV29-1, the J gene TRBJ2-3; D perhaps matches TRBD2 (6 bases). The material sequenced was naive CD4+ T cells from blood. This clonotype was sampled from a human donor in good health. CDR3 loop: CSVDFKRASLDTQYF. The CDR3 region has the DNA TGCAGCGTTGATTTCAAGCGGGCCAGTCTAGATACGCAGTATTTT.